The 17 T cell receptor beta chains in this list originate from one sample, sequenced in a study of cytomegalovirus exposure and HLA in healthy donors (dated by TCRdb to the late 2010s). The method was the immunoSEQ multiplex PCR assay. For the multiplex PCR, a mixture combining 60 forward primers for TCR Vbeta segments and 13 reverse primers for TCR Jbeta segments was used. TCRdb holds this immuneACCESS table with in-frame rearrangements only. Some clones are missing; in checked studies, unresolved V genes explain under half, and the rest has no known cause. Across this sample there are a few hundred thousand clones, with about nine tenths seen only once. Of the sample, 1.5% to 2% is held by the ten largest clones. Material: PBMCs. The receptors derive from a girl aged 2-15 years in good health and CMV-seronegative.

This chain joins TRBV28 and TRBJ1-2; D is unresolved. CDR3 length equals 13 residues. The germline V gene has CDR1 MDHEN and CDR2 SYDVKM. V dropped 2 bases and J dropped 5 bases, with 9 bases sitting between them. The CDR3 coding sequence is TGTGCCAGCAGTTTAGGTGGGAGTTATGGCTACACCTTC. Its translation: CASSLGGSYGYTF.

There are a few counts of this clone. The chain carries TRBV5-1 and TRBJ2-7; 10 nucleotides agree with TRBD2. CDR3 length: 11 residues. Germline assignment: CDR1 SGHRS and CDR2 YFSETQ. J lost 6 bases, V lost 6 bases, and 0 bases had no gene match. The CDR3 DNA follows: TGCGCCAGCACTAGCGGGAGCGAGCAGTACTTC. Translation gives CASTSGSEQYF.

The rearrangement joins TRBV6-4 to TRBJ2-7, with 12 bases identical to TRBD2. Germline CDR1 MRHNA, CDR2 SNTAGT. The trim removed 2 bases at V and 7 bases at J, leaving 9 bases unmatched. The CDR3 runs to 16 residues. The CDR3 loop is CASSDNRLAGAVEQYF. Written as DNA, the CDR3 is TGTGCCAGCAGTGACAATAGACTAGCGGGGGCTGTGGAGCAGTACTTC.

The CDR3 DNA reads as TGTGCCACCGCCCTGGCGAGGGTTGGGAATCAGCCCCAGCATTTT. It translates to CATALARVGNQPQHF. This chain connects TRBV10-3 to TRBJ1-5; D uncertain. This CDR3 has 15 amino acids. Germline V gives CDR1 ENHRY, CDR2 SYGVKD. Trimming took 10 bases from V and 4 from J, leaving 20 bases between them.

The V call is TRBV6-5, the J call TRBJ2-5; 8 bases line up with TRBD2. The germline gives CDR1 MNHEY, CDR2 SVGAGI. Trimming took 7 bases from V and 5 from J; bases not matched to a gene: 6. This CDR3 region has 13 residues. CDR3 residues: CASILRGGETQYF. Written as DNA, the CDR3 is TGTGCCAGCATTTTACGGGGGGGGGAGACCCAGTACTTC.

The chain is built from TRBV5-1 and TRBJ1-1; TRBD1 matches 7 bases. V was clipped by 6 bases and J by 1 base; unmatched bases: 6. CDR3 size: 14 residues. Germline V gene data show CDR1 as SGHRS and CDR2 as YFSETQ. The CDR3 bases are TGCGCCAGCACCCCGACAGGGAAGAACACTGAAGCTTTCTTT. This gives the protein CASTPTGKNTEAFF. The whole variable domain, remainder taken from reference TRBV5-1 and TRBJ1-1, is KAGVTQTPRYLIKTRGQQVTLSCSPISGHRSVSWYQQTPGQGLQFLFEYFSETQRNKGNFPGRFSGRQFSNSRSEMNVSTLELGDSALYLCASTPTGKNTEAFFGQGTRLTVV.

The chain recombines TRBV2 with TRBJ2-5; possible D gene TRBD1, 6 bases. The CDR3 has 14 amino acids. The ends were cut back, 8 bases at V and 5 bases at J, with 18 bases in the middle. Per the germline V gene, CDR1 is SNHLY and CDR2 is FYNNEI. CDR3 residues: CASLWDTVLETQYF. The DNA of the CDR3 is TGTGCCAGCCTATGGGACACGGTTCTGGAGACCCAGTACTTC.

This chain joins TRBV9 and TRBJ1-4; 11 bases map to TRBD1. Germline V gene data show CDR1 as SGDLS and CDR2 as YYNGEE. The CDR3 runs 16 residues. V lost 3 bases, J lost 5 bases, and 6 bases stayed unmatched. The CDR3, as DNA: TGTGCCAGCAGCGACCGGACAGGGGGCTCGAATGAAAAACTGTTTTTT. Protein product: CASSDRTGGSNEKLFF.

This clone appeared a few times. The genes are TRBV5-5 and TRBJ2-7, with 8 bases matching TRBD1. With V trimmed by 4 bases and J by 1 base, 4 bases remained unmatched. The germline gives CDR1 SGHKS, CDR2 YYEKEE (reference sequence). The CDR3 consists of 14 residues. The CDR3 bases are TGTGCCAGCAGCCCTCGGACAGGGTCCTACGAGCAGTACTTC. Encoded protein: CASSPRTGSYEQYF.

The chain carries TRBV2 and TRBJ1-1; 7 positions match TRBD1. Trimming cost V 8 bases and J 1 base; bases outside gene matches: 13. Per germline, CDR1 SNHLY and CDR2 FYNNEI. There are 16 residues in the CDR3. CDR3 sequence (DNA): TGTGCCAGCCGAGACGCCTCAGGGGGTCGGAACACTGAAGCTTTCTTT. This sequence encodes CASRDASGGRNTEAFF.

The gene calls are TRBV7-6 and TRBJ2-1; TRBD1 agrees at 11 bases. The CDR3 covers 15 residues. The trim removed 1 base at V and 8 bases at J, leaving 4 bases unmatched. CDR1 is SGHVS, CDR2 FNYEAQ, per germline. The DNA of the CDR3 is TGTGCCAGCAGCTTAGGGACAGGGGGCGGGGATGAGCAGTTCTTC. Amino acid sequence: CASSLGTGGGDEQFF.

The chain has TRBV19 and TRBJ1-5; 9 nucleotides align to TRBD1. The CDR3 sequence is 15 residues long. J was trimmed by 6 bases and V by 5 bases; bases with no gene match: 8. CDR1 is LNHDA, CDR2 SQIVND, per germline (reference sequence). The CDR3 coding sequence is TGTGCCAGTAGTGCTCAGGGACAGGGAGGTCAGCCCCAGCATTTT. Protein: CASSAQGQGGQPQHF. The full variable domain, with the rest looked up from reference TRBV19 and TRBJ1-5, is DGGITQSPKYLFRKEGQNVTLSCEQNLNHDAMYWYRQDPGQGLRLIYYSQIVNDFQKGDIAEGYSVSREKKESFPLTVTSAQKNPTAFYLCASSAQGQGGQPQHFGDGTRLSIL.

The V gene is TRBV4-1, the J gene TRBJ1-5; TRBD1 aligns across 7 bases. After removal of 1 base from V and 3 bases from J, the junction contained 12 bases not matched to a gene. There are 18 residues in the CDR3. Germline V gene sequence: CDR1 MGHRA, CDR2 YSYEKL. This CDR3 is CASSQVGSRTGLNQPQHF. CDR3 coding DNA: TGCGCCAGCAGCCAAGTAGGGAGTAGGACAGGCCTCAATCAGCCCCAGCATTTT.

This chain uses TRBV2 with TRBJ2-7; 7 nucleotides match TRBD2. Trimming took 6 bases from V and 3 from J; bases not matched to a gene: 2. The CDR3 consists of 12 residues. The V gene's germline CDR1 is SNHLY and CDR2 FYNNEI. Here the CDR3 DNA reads TGTGCCAGCAGAGGGACTATCTACGAGCAGTACTTC. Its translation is CASRGTIYEQYF.

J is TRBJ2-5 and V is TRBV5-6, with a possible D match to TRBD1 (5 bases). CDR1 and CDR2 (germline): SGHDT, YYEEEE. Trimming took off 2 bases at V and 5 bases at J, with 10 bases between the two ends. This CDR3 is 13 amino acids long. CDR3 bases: TGTGCCAGCAGCTTTGGGGCTTTCGAGACCCAGTACTTC. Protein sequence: CASSFGAFETQYF.

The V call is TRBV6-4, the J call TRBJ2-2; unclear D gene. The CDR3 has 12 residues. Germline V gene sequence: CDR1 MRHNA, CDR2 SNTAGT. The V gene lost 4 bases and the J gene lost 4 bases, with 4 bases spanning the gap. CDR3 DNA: TGTGCCAGCAGTGCCGTCACCGGGGAGCTGTTTTTT. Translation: CASSAVTGELFF.

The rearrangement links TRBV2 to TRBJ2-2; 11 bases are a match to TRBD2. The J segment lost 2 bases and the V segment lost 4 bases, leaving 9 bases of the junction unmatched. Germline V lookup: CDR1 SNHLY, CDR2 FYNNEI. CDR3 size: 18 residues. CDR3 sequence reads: CASSGVAGGLRNTGELFF. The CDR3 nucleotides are TGTGCCAGCAGTGGGGTAGCGGGGGGGCTCCGCAACACCGGGGAGCTGTTTTTT.